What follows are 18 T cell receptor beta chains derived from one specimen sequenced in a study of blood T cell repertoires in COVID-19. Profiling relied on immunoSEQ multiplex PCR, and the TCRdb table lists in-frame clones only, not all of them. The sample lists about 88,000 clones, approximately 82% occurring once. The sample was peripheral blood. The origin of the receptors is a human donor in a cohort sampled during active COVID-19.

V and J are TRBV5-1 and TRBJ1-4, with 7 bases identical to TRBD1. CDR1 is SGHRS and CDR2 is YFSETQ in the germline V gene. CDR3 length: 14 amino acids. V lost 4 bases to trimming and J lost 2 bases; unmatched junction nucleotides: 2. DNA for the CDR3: TGCGCCAGCAGCCTACAGGGGACTAATGAAAAACTGTTTTTT. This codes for CASSLQGTNEKLFF.

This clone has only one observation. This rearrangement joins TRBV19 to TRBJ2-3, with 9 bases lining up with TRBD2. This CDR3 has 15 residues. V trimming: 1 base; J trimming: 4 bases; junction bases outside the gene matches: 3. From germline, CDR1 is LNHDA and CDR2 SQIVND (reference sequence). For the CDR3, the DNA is TGTGCCAGTAGTATAGCTAGCGGGAAGGCAGATACGCAGTATTTT. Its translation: CASSIASGKADTQYF.

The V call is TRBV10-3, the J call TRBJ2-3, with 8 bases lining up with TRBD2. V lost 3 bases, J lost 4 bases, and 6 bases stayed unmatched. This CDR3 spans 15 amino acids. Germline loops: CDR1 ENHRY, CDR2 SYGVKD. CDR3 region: CAISELAVGADTQYF. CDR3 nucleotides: TGTGCCATCAGTGAACTAGCGGTGGGGGCAGATACGCAGTATTTT.

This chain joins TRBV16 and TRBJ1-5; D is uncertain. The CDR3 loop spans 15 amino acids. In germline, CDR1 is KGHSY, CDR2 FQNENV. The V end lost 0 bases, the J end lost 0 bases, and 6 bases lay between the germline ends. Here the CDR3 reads CASSQSYSSNQPQHF. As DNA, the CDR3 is TGTGCCAGCAGCCAATCTTACAGTAGCAATCAGCCCCAGCATTTT.

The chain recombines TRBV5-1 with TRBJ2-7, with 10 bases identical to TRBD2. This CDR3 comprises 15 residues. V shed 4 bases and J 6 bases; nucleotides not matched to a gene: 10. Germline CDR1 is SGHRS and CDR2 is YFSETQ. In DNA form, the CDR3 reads TGCGCCAGCAGCCCAGCGCTAGCGGGAGCGACCGAGCAGTACTTC. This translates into CASSPALAGATEQYF.

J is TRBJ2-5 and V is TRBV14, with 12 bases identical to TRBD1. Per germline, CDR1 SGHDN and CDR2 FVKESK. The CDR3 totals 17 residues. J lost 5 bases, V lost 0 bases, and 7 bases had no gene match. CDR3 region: CASSQEFGTGGRETQYF. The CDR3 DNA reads TGTGCCAGCAGCCAAGAGTTCGGGACAGGGGGCCGGGAGACCCAGTACTTC.

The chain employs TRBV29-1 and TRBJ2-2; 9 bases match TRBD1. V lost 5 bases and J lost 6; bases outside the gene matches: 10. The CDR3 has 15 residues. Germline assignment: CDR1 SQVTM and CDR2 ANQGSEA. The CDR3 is CSVRGQGSMAGELFF. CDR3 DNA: TGCAGCGTTCGCGGACAGGGGAGCATGGCCGGGGAGCTGTTTTTT.

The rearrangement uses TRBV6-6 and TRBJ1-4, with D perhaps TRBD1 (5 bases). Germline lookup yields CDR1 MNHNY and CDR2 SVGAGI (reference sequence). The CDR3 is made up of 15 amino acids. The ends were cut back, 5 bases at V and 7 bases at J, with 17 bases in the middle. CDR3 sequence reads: CASSTGGAGGEKLFF. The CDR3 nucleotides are TGTGCCAGCAGTACCGGCGGGGCAGGTGGTGAAAAACTGTTTTTT.

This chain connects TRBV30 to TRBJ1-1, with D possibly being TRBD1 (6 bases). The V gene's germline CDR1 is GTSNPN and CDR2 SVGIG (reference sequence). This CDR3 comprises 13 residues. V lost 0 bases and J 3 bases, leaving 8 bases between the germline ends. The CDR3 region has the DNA TGTGCCTGGAGTGTGAACAGGGACACTGAAGCTTTCTTT. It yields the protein CAWSVNRDTEAFF. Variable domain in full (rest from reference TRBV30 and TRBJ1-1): SQTIHQWPATLVQPVGSPLSLECTVEGTSNPNLYWYRQAAGRGLQLLFYSVGIGQISSEVPQNLSASRPQDRQFILSSKKLLLSDSGFYLCAWSVNRDTEAFFGQGTRLTVV.

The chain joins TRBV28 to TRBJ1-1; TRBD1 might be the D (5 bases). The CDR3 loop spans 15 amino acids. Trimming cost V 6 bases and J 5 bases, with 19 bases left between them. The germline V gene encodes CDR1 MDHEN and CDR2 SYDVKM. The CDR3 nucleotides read TGTGCCAGCAGCTCCCCTACAGGAGGGGTAACTGAAGCTTTCTTT. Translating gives CASSSPTGGVTEAFF.

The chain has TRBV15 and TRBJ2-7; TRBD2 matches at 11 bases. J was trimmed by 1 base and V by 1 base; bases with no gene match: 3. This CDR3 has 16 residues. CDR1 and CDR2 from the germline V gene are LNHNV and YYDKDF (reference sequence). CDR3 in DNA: TGTGCCACCAGCAGAGGGACTAGCGGGCCGTCCTACGAGCAGTACTTC. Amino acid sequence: CATSRGTSGPSYEQYF. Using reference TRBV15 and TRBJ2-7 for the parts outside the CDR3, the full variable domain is DAMVIQNPRYQVTQFGKPVTLSCSQTLNHNVMYWYQQKSSQAPKLLFHYYDKDFNNEADTPDNFQSRRPNTSFCFLDIRSPGLGDTAMYLCATSRGTSGPSYEQYFGPGTRLTVT.

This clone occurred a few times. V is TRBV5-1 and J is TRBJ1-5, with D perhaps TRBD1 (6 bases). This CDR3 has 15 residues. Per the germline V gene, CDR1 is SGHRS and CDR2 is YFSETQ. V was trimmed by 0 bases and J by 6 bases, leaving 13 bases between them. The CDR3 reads CASSLAGQSGQPQHF. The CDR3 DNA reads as TGCGCCAGCAGCTTGGCTGGACAGTCGGGTCAGCCCCAGCATTTT.

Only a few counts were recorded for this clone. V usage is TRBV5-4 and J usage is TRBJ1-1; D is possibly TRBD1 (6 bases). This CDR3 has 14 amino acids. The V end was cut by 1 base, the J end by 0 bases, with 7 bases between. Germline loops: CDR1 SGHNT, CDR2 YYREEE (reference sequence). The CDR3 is CASSLTGMNTEAFF. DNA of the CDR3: TGTGCCAGCAGCTTGACAGGGATGAACACTGAAGCTTTCTTT.

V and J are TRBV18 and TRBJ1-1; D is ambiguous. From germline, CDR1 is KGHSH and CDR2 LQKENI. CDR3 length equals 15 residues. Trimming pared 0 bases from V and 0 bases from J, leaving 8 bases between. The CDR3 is CASSPPHSMNTEAFF. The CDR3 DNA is TGTGCCAGCTCACCACCCCATAGCATGAACACTGAAGCTTTCTTT.

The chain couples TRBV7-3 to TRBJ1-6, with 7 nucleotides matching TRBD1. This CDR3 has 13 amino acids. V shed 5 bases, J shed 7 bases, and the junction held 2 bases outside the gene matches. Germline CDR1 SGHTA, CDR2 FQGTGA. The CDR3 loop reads CASSTGVNSPLHF. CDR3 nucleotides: TGTGCCAGCAGCACAGGGGTCAATTCACCCCTCCACTTT.

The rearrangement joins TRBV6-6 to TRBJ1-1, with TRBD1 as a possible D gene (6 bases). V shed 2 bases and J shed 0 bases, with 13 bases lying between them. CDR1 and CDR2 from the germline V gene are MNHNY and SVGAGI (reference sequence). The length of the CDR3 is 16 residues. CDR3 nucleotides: TGTGCCAGCAGTTACCGGACAGCACCTTTGAACACTGAAGCTTTCTTT. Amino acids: CASSYRTAPLNTEAFF.

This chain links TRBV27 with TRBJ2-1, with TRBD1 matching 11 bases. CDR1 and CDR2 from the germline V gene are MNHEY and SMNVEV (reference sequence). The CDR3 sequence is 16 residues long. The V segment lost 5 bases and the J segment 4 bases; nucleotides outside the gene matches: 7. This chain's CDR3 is CASSRWGTGGYNEQFF. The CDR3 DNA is TGTGCCAGCAGTCGTTGGGGGACAGGGGGTTACAATGAGCAGTTCTTC.

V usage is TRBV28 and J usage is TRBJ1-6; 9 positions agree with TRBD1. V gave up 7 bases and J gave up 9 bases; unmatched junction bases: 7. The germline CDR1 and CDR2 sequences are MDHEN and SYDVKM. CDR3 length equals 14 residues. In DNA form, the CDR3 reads TGTGCCAGCACCCCGACAGGGGGGGGTTCACCCCTCCACTTT. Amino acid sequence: CASTPTGGGSPLHF.